This TCR beta chain was sequenced for a study of cytomegalovirus exposure and HLA in healthy donors. Comment on this clone: The target antigen is unknown.

The PCR was carried out with 60 Vbeta primers and 13 Jbeta primers. TCRdb's copy holds only in-frame clones and misses some; the assay was immunoSEQ multiplex PCR. The data show over 100,000 clones, about 70% seen once. The study sampled nominally healthy donors, though unrecorded immune exposures were likely. This CDR3 spans 15 amino acids. V lost 4 bases and J lost 5; bases outside the gene matches: 5. Germline assignment: CDR1 MNHEY and CDR2 SVGAGI. Study findings and constraints: TCR beta chains numbering more than 150 were designated cytomegalovirus-associated. Upon later analysis, HLA-associated TCR beta chains proved more clonally expanded than other, equally common chains. Some segments of the V type, notably TRBV6-2 and TRBV6-3, were excluded as indistinguishable.

The sequenced material came from PBMCs. The TCR originated in a woman aged 25 to 45 in good health and CMV-seronegative. This rearrangement joins TRBV6-5 to TRBJ1-6, with 7 bases lining up with TRBD1. CDR3 region: CASSLGTVNNSPLHF. CDR3 sequence (DNA): TGTGCCAGCAGTTTGGGGACAGTCAATAATTCACCCCTCCACTTT.